A selection of T cell receptor beta chains follows, all from one sample in a study of blood T cell repertoires in COVID-19. TCRdb's copy holds only in-frame clones and misses some; the assay was immunoSEQ multiplex PCR. Of approximately 300,000 clones in the sample, nearly 90% are singletons; the top ten hold 4% to 5.5%. The material sequenced was PBMCs or T cells enriched from blood (not recorded which). These receptors came from a woman between 18 and 30 years old with acute COVID-19. Both conserved end residues are part of each CDR3. Each record gives: V gene, J gene, D gene, CDR3 DNA, CDR3 protein. D genes are given only for firm matches.

TRBV27	TRBJ1-1	.	TGTGCCAGCGCCCGGGTAGCCACTGAAGCTTTCTTT	CASARVATEAFF
TRBV4-2	TRBJ2-7	TRBD2	TGTGCCAGCAGCCAAGCGGGACTAGCGGTCTACGAGCAGTACTTC	CASSQAGLAVYEQYF
TRBV6-6	TRBJ1-1	TRBD1	TGTGCCAGCACTCCCCAGGGGCAGGGGGCGTATCGAGCTTTCTTT	CASTPQGQGAYRAFF
TRBV6-4	TRBJ2-2	TRBD1	TGTGCCAGCAGTGACGGACAGGGACCCGCCGGGGAGCTGTTTTTT	CASSDGQGPAGELFF
TRBV25-1	TRBJ2-1	TRBD2	TGTGCCAGCAGTGAACGGATTAGCGGGAACTACAATGAGCAGTTCTTC	CASSERISGNYNEQFF
TRBV5-1	TRBJ2-1	.	TGCGCCAGCAGCAATGTAGCACGGAGAGGGCATGAGCAGTTCTTC	CASSNVARRGHEQFF
TRBV7-9	TRBJ1-4	TRBD1	TGTGCCAGCAGCCAAGGACAGGAAACTAATGAAAAACTGTTTTTT	CASSQGQETNEKLFF
TRBV10-1	TRBJ1-1	TRBD1	TGCGCCAGCAGTGAGCAGGGGGCCTACGCTGAAGCTTTCTTT	CASSEQGAYAEAFF
TRBV9	TRBJ2-5	.	TGTGCCAGCAGCGTAGCAGGAAGGGGGGGAGCAGAGACCCAGTACTTC	CASSVAGRGGAETQYF
TRBV28	TRBJ1-3	TRBD1	TGTGCCAGCAGTCCTCCGGGACAGGCCTGGGGTAACACCATATATTTT	CASSPPGQAWGNTIYF
TRBV5-4	TRBJ2-3	TRBD2	TGTGCCAGCAGCTTGGTACTAGCGCTGAGCACAGATACGCAGTATTTT	CASSLVLALSTDTQYF
TRBV28	TRBJ1-5	TRBD1	TGTGCCAGCAGTTTAGGTTGGGGGACAGGGAAAAATCAGCCCCAGCATTTT	CASSLGWGTGKNQPQHF
TRBV12-3/TRBV12-4	TRBJ2-7	.	TGTGCCAGCAGCCCAGCGGGCTACGAGCAGTACTTC	CASSPAGYEQYF
TRBV9	TRBJ2-3	TRBD2	TGTGCCAGCAGCGTAGGACTCGGGAGGGGAGATACGCAGTATTTT	CASSVGLGRGDTQYF
TRBV6-5	TRBJ2-7	TRBD2	TGTGCCAGCAGGGGGGGGGTTTGGAGCTCCTACGAGCAGTACTTC	CASRGGVWSSYEQYF
TRBV5-6	TRBJ2-3	TRBD2	TGTGCCAGCAGCTTGGGGACTAGCGGGAGGGCACCAGATACGCAGTATTTT	CASSLGTSGRAPDTQYF
TRBV4-1	TRBJ2-3	.	TGCGCCAGCAGCCAAGATATGGGGCGCGTCACAGATACGCAGTATTTT	CASSQDMGRVTDTQYF
TRBV14	TRBJ1-1	.	TGTGCCAGCAGCCAACAGGTGAACACTGAAGCTTTCTTT	CASSQQVNTEAFF
TRBV10-1	TRBJ2-1	TRBD2	TGCGCCAGCAGTGAGTTTGTAGCGGGAGGGAATGAGCAGTTCTTC	CASSEFVAGGNEQFF
TRBV30	TRBJ1-5	.	TGTGCCTGGAGTGTGTTACAGGGCCTCCAGCATTTT	CAWSVLQGLQHF
TRBV9	TRBJ2-3	TRBD2	TGTGCCAGCAGCCGACTAGCGGTACACACAGATACGCAGTATTTT	CASSRLAVHTDTQYF
TRBV28	TRBJ1-2	.	TGTGCCAGCCCTAGCGACTCGCTGGTTTGGACCTTC	CASPSDSLVWTF
TRBV5-1	TRBJ2-2	TRBD1	TGCGCCAGCAGCCCTCTGGGACAGGGCTCCACCGGGGAGCTGTTTTTT	CASSPLGQGSTGELFF
TRBV12-3/TRBV12-4	TRBJ1-2	.	TGTGCCAGCAGTTTTCCCACTAACTATGGCTACACCTTC	CASSFPTNYGYTF
TRBV6-6	TRBJ2-7	.	TGTGCCAGCAGTTACGAGGGCGGGTACTACGAGCAGTACTTC	CASSYEGGYYEQYF
TRBV19	TRBJ2-7	TRBD2	TGTGCCAGTAGTATAGTTGGCGGGAGGGCCGAGTACGAGCAGTACTTC	CASSIVGGRAEYEQYF
TRBV9	TRBJ1-1	.	TGTGCCAGCAGTGGTTTTGAGGCCGTGAACACTGAAGCTTTCTTT	CASSGFEAVNTEAFF
TRBV15	TRBJ1-6	.	TGTGCCACCAGGACCGGGAACTATAATTCACCCCTCCACTTT	CATRTGNYNSPLHF
TRBV7-2	TRBJ1-1	.	TGTGCCAGCAGCTTAAATCCGGGTGGCACTGAAGCTTTCTTT	CASSLNPGGTEAFF